The next 21 T cell receptor beta chains were all read from a single sample in a study of OX40 agonist ivuxolimab in advanced cancers. TCRdb's table, derived via immunoSEQ multiplex PCR, lists solely in-frame clones and lacks some. Of tens of thousands of clones in the sample, around 90% are singletons; the top ten hold roughly 4.9%. The sample consisted of CD4+ or CD8+ T cells sorted from blood, taken in a trial of the OX40 agonist ivuxolimab. These receptors all come from an adult with an advanced solid tumor such as melanoma, head and neck, liver or kidney cancer.

The chain combines TRBV4-1 with TRBJ1-2, with D hard to call. CDR1 is MGHRA and CDR2 is YSYEKL in the germline V gene. The CDR3 sequence is 13 residues long. Trimming pared 4 bases from V and 9 bases from J, leaving 15 bases between. The CDR3 reads CASSPPLSKSYTF. The CDR3 DNA is TGCGCCAGCAGCCCCCCCCTCTCTAAGAGCTACACCTTC.

The chain links TRBV10-3 to TRBJ2-2; TRBD1 is a possible D gene (5 bases). Trimming shortened V by 3 bases and J by 2 bases, and 10 bases separated the two germline ends. The V gene's germline CDR1 is ENHRY and CDR2 SYGVKD. The CDR3 runs to 15 residues. CDR3 sequence: CAISEWQGNTGELFF. The CDR3 DNA is TGTGCCATCAGTGAATGGCAGGGTAACACCGGGGAGCTGTTTTTT.

Only one count was recorded for this clone. CDR3 sequence reads: CASSFKDINYEQYF. The CDR3 region has the DNA TGTGCCAGCAGCTTTAAGGACATTAACTACGAGCAGTACTTC. This chain uses TRBV5-6 with TRBJ2-7; tentatively, D is TRBD1 (5 bases). Germline V CDR1 and CDR2: SGHDT, YYEEEE. The CDR3 is 14 amino acids. V was pared by 2 bases and J by 3 bases, with 12 bases between.

This clone was seen once. The rearrangement uses TRBV5-1 and TRBJ2-2, with 15 bases matching TRBD2. The CDR3 contains 17 residues. Unmatched junction bases numbered 4, after V lost 3 bases and J lost 4 bases. Germline values: CDR1 SGHRS, CDR2 YFSETQ. CDR3: CASSSGLAGGPTGELFF. The CDR3 nucleotides read TGCGCCAGCAGCTCGGGACTAGCGGGAGGCCCCACCGGGGAGCTGTTTTTT.

The CDR3 protein is CASSEAPLFF. The CDR3 coding sequence is TGTGCCAGCAGTGAAGCCCCGCTGTTCTTC. The chain links TRBV6-1 to TRBJ2-1; no clear D gene. Trimming pared 0 bases from V and 15 bases from J, leaving 6 bases between. The V gene's germline CDR1 is MNHNS and CDR2 SASEGT. CDR3 size: 10 residues.

The rearrangement links TRBV28 to TRBJ1-1, with D tentatively TRBD1 (6 bases). Germline values: CDR1 MDHEN, CDR2 SYDVKM. The CDR3 is made up of 14 amino acids. The V and J ends lost 2 bases and 2 bases respectively, with 9 bases between them. In DNA form, the CDR3 reads TGTGCCAGCAGTTTAAAGGGGGGAAACACTGAAGCTTTCTTT. It is translated as CASSLKGGNTEAFF.

The CDR3 loop reads CASSLGAGGRSVETQYF. DNA for the CDR3: TGTGCCAGCAGCTTGGGGGCAGGGGGCCGGTCGGTGGAGACCCAGTACTTC. The chain links TRBV11-3 to TRBJ2-7; 8 bases line up with TRBD1. The end of the DNA is better explained by TRBJ2-5, so the J call may be wrong. This CDR3 spans 17 amino acids. The germline CDR1 and CDR2 sequences are SGHNT and YENEEA.

The chain is built from TRBV18 and TRBJ2-7, with 7 bases matching TRBD1. The CDR3 is 14 residues long. Germline trimming cut 2 bases from V and 1 base from J; bases unmatched to any gene: 2. Germline values: CDR1 KGHSH, CDR2 LQKENI. The CDR3 here is CASSPGTESYEQYF. The CDR3 DNA reads as TGTGCCAGCTCACCAGGGACAGAGTCCTACGAGCAGTACTTC.

This chain joins TRBV16 and TRBJ1-6; D possibly corresponds to TRBD1 (6 bases). Germline V gives CDR1 KGHSY, CDR2 FQNENV. V lost 2 bases and J lost 10, with 15 bases in between. The CDR3 has 15 residues. Written as DNA, the CDR3 is TGTGCCAGCAGCCAAACAGGGCCACGGGGGTCACCCCTCCACTTT. This encodes CASSQTGPRGSPLHF.

The chain joins TRBV4-1 to TRBJ2-5; D is ambiguous. V shed 4 bases and J shed 2 bases, with 8 bases lying between them. CDR3 length: 13 amino acids. CDR1 is MGHRA, CDR2 YSYEKL, per germline. As DNA, the CDR3 is TGCGCCAGCAGCCCCAGTTTTCAAGAGACCCAGTACTTC. Translation gives CASSPSFQETQYF.

This clone was observed once. The chain uses TRBV10-2 and TRBJ2-7; unclear D gene. CDR1 is WSHSY, CDR2 SAAADI, per germline. Trimming pared 4 bases from V and 4 bases from J, leaving 17 bases between. This CDR3 has 15 residues. The CDR3 protein is CASSADLPPDYEQYF. For the CDR3, the DNA is TGCGCCAGCAGTGCTGACTTACCCCCAGATTACGAGCAGTACTTC.

J is TRBJ2-5 and V is TRBV4-2, with 9 bases that match TRBD2. Trimming cost V 2 bases and J 1 base; bases outside gene matches: 5. The CDR3 totals 16 residues. Germline V gives CDR1 LGHNA, CDR2 YNFKEQ. This CDR3 is CASSQLAGGSQETQYF. The CDR3 coding sequence is TGTGCCAGCAGCCAATTGGCGGGGGGGTCCCAAGAGACCCAGTACTTC.

This chain connects TRBV27 to TRBJ1-1; 7 bases fit TRBD1. Germline V gene sequence: CDR1 MNHEY, CDR2 SMNVEV (reference sequence). The CDR3 totals 15 residues. V shed 4 bases and J 3 bases; nucleotides not matched to a gene: 8. In DNA form, the CDR3 reads TGTGCCAGCAGTTGGCCCGACAGGGCGCACACTGAAGCTTTCTTT. Translation: CASSWPDRAHTEAFF.

The CDR3 sequence is CSVQRLAGESAGELFF. The CDR3 DNA is TGCAGCGTTCAGCGACTAGCGGGAGAGTCGGCCGGGGAGCTGTTTTTT. The rearrangement joins TRBV29-1 to TRBJ2-2; 12 nucleotides line up with TRBD2. Germline values: CDR1 SQVTM, CDR2 ANQGSEA. The V gene end was trimmed by 5 bases and the J gene end by 6 bases; junction bases not matched to a gene: 10. This CDR3 spans 16 amino acids.

The V gene is TRBV10-2, the J gene TRBJ2-6; D possibly corresponds to TRBD1 (5 bases). Between the trimmed V and J ends, which lost 0 bases and 2 bases, there was a span of 11 bases. Germline CDR1 is WSHSY and CDR2 is SAAADI. The CDR3 sequence is 17 residues long. The CDR3 here is CASSESQGKAGANVLTF. The CDR3 coding sequence is TGCGCCAGCAGTGAGTCCCAGGGAAAAGCTGGGGCCAACGTCCTGACTTTC.

The V call is TRBV11-3, the J call TRBJ2-7; possibly TRBD1 for D (5 bases). Trimming removed 5 bases from V and 6 bases from J, with 17 bases in between. The CDR3 runs 14 residues. The germline V gene has CDR1 SGHNT and CDR2 YENEEA. The chain's CDR3 is CASSLSPGIPEQYF. CDR3 DNA sequence: TGTGCCAGCAGCCTCTCCCCAGGGATTCCCGAGCAGTACTTC.

This chain uses TRBV20-1 with TRBJ1-2; D gene unclear. Germline CDR1 and CDR2: DFQATT and SNEGSKA (reference sequence). This CDR3 region has 10 residues. Trimming stripped 3 bases from V and 8 bases from J, with 7 bases between. For the CDR3, the DNA is TGCAGTGCTAGCCCCTCCGGCTACACCTTC. Amino acid sequence: CSASPSGYTF.

The chain couples TRBV28 to TRBJ2-3, with D maybe TRBD2 (5 bases). Trimming cost V 3 bases and J 4 bases, with 8 bases left between them. The length of the CDR3 is 13 residues. Germline CDR1 and CDR2: MDHEN and SYDVKM. The CDR3 protein is CASSLGSSDTQYF. The CDR3 nucleotides are TGTGCCAGCAGTTTGGGGAGTTCAGATACGCAGTATTTT.

The genes are TRBV30 and TRBJ2-7; the D gene could be TRBD1 or TRBD2 (5 bases each). The CDR3 totals 16 residues. Germline V gene data show CDR1 as GTSNPN and CDR2 as SVGIG (reference sequence). Trimming cost V 2 bases and J 2 bases, with 19 bases left between them. CDR3 DNA sequence: TGTGCCTGGAGTCCCTGGGGTGGGCAGGGACCCTACGAGCAGTACTTC. The encoded protein is CAWSPWGGQGPYEQYF.

This clone was recorded once. V usage is TRBV11-2 and J usage is TRBJ2-7; D ambiguous. V was trimmed by 5 bases and J by 4 bases, leaving 9 bases between them. The germline CDR1 and CDR2 sequences are SGHAT and FQNNGV. CDR3 size: 12 residues. The DNA of the CDR3 is TGTGCCAGCAGCACTTACCGTTACGAGCAGTACTTC. This encodes CASSTYRYEQYF.

The rearrangement uses TRBV7-9 and TRBJ1-1, with 7 bases aligning to TRBD1. The CDR3 consists of 16 residues. Germline V CDR1 and CDR2: SEHNR, FQNEAQ (reference sequence). V gave up 1 base and J gave up 3 bases; unmatched junction bases: 8. The CDR3 DNA is TGTGCCAGCAGCTTAGAGCAGGGGGGGCCCGACACTGAAGCTTTCTTT. Protein sequence: CASSLEQGGPDTEAFF.